The clone carrying this T cell receptor (beta chain) was recorded once. The J segment lost 8 bases and the V segment lost 0 bases, leaving 4 bases of the junction unmatched. CDR3 length: 14 amino acids. The germline V gene encodes CDR1 SGHDT and CDR2 YYEEEE. This record belongs to a study of blood T cell repertoires in COVID-19. Study overall: Some COVID-19 samples were acute and others convalescent; all came from the United States, Italy and Spain. In each case, the material was cDNA or gDNA derived from T cells, B-cell-depleted T cells, or PBMCs.

Study processing details: Estimation of nucleated cell counts was performed using reference gene primer amplification. Libraries were prepared by immunoSEQ multiplex PCR; TCRdb keeps only in-frame clonotypes and omits some of them. V and J calls and clone size are given by that table; D and trimming were obtained from the DNA. In the table there are tens of thousands of clones, more than 80% of which are singletons. While infection was still active, Seattle patients were enrolled and then followed longitudinally. Specimen: peripheral blood. V usage is TRBV5-6 and J usage is TRBJ1-2, with 10 bases aligning to TRBD1. The receptor was derived from a man aged 45 to 65 with COVID-19, enrolled during active disease. The CDR3 bases are TGTGCCAGCAGCTTGGGACAGGGGGCGTTAGGCTACACCTTC. It encodes CASSLGQGALGYTF.